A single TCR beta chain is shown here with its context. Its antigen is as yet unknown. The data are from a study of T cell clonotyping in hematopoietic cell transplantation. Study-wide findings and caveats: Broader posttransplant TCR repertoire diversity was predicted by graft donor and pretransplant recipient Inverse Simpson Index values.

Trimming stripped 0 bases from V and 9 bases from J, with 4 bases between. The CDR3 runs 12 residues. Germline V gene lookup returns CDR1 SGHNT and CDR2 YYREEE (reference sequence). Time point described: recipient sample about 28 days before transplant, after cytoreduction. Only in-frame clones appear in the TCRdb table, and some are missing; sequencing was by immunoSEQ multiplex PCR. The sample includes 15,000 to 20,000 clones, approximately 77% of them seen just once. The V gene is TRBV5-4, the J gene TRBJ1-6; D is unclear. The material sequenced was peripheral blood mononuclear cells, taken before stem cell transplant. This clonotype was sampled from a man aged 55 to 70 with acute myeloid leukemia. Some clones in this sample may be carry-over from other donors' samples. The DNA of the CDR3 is TGTGCCAGCAGCTTGGGGCGTTCACCCCTCCACTTT. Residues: CASSLGRSPLHF.